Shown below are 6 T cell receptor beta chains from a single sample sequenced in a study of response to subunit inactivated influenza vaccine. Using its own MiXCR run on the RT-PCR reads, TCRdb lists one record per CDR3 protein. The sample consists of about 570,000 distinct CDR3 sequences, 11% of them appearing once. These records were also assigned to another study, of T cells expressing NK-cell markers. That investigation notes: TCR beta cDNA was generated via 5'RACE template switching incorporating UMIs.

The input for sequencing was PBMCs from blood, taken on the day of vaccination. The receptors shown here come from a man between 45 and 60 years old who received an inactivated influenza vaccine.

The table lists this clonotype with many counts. As DNA, the CDR3 is TGTGCCATCAGTTTAGCGGGAGGGCTCACAGATACGCAGTATTTT. It encodes CAISLAGGLTDTQYF. The rearrangement links TRBV10-3 to TRBJ2-3; 11 positions match TRBD2. This CDR3 is built from 15 residues. Trimming removed 5 bases from V and 2 bases from J; junction bases left unmatched: 3. Germline CDR1 is ENHRY and CDR2 is SYGVKD.

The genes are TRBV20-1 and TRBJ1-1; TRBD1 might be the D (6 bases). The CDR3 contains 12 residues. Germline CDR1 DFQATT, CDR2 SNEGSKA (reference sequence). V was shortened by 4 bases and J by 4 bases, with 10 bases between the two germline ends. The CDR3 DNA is TGCAGTGCTACCCAGGACAGCACTGAAGCTTTCTTT. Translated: CSATQDSTEAFF.

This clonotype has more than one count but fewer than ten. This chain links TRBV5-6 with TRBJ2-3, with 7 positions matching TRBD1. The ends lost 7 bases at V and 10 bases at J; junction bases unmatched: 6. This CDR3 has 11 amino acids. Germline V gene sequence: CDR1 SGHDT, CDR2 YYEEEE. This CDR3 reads CASGTGVSQYF. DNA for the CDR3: TGTGCCAGCGGTACAGGGGTCTCGCAGTATTTT.

The CDR3 loop is CASSRSTTGSSGNTIYF. Written as DNA, the CDR3 is TGTGCCAGCAGCCGAAGCACCACAGGAAGCTCTGGAAACACCATATATTTT. The chain is built from TRBV4-2 and TRBJ1-3; perhaps TRBD1 as D (5 bases). V lost 4 bases and J 0 bases, leaving 16 bases between the germline ends. CDR3 size: 17 residues. Germline assignment: CDR1 LGHNA and CDR2 YNFKEQ.

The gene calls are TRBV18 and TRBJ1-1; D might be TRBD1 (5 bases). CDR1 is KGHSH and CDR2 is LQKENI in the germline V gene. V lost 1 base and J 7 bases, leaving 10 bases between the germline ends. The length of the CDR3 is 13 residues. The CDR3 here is CASSPQGSGEAFF. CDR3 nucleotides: TGTGCCAGCTCACCACAGGGGTCCGGTGAAGCTTTCTTT. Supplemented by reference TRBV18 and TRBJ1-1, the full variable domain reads NAGVMQNPRHLVRRRGQEARLRCSPMKGHSHVYWYRQLPEEGLKFMVYLQKENIIDESGMPKERFSAEFPKEGPSILRIQQVVRGDSAAYFCASSPQGSGEAFFGQGTRLTVV.

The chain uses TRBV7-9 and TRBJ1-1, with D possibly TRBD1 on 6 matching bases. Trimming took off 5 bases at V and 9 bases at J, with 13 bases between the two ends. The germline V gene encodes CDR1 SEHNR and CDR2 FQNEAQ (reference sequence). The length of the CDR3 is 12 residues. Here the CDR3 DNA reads TGTGCCAGCAGCGTTCCGGGGGGGCAAGCTTTCTTT. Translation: CASSVPGGQAFF.